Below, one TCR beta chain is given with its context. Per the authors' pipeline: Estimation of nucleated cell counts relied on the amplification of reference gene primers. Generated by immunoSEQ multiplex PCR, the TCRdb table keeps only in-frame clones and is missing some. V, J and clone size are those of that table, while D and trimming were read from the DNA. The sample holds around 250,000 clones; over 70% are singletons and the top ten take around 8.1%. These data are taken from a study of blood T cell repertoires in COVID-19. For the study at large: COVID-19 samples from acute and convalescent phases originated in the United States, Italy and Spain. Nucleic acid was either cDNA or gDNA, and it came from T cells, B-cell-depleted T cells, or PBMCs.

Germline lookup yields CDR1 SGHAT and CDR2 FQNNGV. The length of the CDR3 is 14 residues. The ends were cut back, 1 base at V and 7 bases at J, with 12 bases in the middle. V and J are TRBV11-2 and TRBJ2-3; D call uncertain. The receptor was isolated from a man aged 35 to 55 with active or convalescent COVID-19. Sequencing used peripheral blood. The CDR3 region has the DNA TGTGCCAGCAGCTTAGTCGGAAGAGGAAATACGCAGTATTTT. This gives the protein CASSLVGRGNTQYF.